The T cell receptor beta chain described here comes from a study of pediatric ulcerative colitis. Whole-study findings and limits: Repertoires came from total lymphocyte DNA, so rare subsets like regulatory T cells may be missed. Blood-rectal clonal overlap within each person was significantly higher in ulcerative colitis patients than controls.

Trimming stripped 4 bases from V and 2 bases from J, with 18 bases between. There are 16 residues in the CDR3. Germline V gene sequence: CDR1 SGHTS, CDR2 YDEGEE. TCRdb keeps only in-frame clones here, not all; method: immunoSEQ multiplex PCR. Here the sample spans under 70,000 clones, around 87% being singletons. About this clone: The antigen remains unidentified.

The V gene is TRBV5-8, the J gene TRBJ2-5; possibly TRBD1 for D (6 bases). Material for sequencing was blood. This sequence was found in a boy aged 5-17 years who was a control in a study of pediatric ulcerative colitis. CDR3 residues: CASSAIRERGQETQYF. The CDR3 DNA reads TGTGCCAGCAGCGCAATCCGAGAGAGGGGGCAAGAGACCCAGTACTTC.